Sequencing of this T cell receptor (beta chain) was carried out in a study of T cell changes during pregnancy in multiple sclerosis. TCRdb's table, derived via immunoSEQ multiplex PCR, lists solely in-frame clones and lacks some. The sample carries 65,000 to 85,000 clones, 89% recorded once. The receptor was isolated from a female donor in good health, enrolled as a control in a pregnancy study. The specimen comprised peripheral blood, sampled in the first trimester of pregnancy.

The CDR3 here is CASSPVGGYSNQPQHF. CDR3 sequence (DNA): TGTGCCAGCAGCCCAGTGGGAGGGTATAGCAATCAGCCCCAGCATTTT. The V and J genes are TRBV7-2 and TRBJ1-5; the D is unclear. In germline, CDR1 is SGHTA, CDR2 FQGNSA. Deletions cut 5 bases from V and 0 bases from J, with 14 bases between. The CDR3 length is 16 residues.